This T cell receptor beta chain was sequenced for a study of early T cells in non-severe SARS-CoV-2 infection. TCRdb used MiXCR to reprocess the 5' RACE reads, holding one entry per CDR3 protein. This table holds around 61,000 distinct CDR3 sequences, around 16% found once. This clonotype was detected a few times. Germline-derived CDR1 and CDR2 are SEHNR and FQNEAQ (reference sequence). V lost 1 base to trimming and J lost 4 bases, with 2 bases between them. The CDR3 loop spans 12 amino acids. This chain connects TRBV7-9 to TRBJ1-5; no definite D call. The sequence was obtained from an adult who was a healthcare worker with PCR-confirmed SARS-CoV-2 infection or an uninfected control (not recorded which). Specimen: whole blood, collected at baseline. The CDR3, as DNA: TGTGCCAGCAGCTTAGATAATCAGCCCCAGCATTTT. Translating gives CASSLDNQPQHF.